This T cell receptor (beta chain) was obtained from a study of cytomegalovirus exposure and HLA in healthy donors. Study-wide background: Samples from HLA-typed donors yielded approximately 80 million unique TCRs in an early data release.

Concerning this clone itself: Its antigen is undetermined.

From germline, CDR1 is SGHTA and CDR2 FQGNSA. The CDR3 sequence is 16 residues long. J was trimmed by 5 bases and V by 1 base; bases with no gene match: 10. Study-wide findings and caveats: Later analysis showed TCR association rates varying by HLA locus, highest for DRB1 and lowest for HLA-C. A prior analysis recorded that most TCR beta V segments were productive about 87% or about 30% of the time.

The PCR had 60 Vbeta and 13 Jbeta primers. The repertoire was sequenced with immunoSEQ multiplex PCR; TCRdb's copy has only in-frame clones and lacks some. The sample carries fewer than 200,000 clones, 75% to 90% recorded once. The donors gave bone marrow, and they were healthy. The chain couples TRBV7-2 to TRBJ2-5, with 7 bases fitting TRBD2. The receptor was isolated from a woman aged 45-65 years in good health and CMV-seropositive. Sequencing input: PBMCs. The CDR3 region has the DNA TGTGCCAGCAGCTTAGTACCTAGCGGAGGGGTCGAGACCCAGTACTTC. Translated, it gives CASSLVPSGGVETQYF.